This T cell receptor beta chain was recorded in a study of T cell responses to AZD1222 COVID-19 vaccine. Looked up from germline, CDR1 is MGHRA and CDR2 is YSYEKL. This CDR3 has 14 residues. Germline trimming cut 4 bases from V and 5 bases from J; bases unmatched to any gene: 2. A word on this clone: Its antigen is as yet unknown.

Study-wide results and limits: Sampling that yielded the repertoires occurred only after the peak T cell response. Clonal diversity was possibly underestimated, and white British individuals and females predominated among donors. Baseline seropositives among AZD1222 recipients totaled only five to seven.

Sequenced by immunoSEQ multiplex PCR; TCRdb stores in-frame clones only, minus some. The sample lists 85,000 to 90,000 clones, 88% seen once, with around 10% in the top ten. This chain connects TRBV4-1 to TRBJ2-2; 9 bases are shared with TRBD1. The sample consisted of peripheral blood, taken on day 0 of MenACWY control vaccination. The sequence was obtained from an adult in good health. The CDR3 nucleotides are TGCGCCAGCAGCCGAGGACAGGGGACCGGGGAGCTGTTTTTT. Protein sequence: CASSRGQGTGELFF.